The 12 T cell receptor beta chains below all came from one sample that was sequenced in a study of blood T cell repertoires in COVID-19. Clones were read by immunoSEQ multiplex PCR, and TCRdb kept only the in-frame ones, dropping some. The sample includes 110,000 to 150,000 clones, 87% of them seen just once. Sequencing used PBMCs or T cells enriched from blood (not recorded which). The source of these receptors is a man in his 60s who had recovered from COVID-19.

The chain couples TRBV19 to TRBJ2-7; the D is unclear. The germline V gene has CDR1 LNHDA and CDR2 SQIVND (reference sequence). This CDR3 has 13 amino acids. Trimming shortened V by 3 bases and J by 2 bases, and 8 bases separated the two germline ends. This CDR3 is CASSISPAYEQYF. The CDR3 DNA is TGTGCCAGTAGTATTTCCCCCGCCTACGAGCAGTACTTC.

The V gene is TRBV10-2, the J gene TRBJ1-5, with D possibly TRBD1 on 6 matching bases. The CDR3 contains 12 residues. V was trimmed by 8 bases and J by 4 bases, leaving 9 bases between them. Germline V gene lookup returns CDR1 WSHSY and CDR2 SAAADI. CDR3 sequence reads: CASAQGNQPQHF. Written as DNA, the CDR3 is TGCGCCAGCGCACAGGGAAATCAGCCCCAGCATTTT.

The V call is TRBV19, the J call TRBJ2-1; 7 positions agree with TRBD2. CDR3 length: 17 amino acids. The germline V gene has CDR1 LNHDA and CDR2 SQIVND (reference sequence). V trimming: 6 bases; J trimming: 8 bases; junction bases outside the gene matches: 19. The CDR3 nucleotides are TGTGCCAGTAGCTTTGCCCCGACTAGCAGATACGGGGATGAGCAGTTCTTC. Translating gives CASSFAPTSRYGDEQFF.

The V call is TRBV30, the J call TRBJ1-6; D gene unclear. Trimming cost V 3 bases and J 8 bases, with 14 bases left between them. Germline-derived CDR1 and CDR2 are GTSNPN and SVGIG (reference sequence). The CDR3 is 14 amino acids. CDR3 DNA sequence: TGTGCCTGGAGGGCCCGACTCTTGGATTCACCCCTCCACTTT. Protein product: CAWRARLLDSPLHF.

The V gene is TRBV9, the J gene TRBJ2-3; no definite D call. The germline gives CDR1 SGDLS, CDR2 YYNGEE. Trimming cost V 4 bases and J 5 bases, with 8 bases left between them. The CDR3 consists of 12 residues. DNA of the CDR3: TGTGCCAGCAGCCCCGCCGGAGATACGCAGTATTTT. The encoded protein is CASSPAGDTQYF.

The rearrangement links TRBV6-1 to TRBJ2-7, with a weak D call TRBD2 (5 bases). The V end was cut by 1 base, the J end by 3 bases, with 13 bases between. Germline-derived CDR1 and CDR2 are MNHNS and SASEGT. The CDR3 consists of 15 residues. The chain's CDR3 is CASSEGETTLYEQYF. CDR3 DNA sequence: TGTGCCAGCAGTGAAGGCGAGACTACTCTCTACGAGCAGTACTTC.

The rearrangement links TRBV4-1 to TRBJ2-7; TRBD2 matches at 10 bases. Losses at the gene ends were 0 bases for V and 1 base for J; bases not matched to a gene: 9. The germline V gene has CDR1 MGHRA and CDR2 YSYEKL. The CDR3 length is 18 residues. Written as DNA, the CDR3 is TGCGCCAGCAGCCAAGAGAGACTAGCGGGCCGGGGGTCCTACGAGCAGTACTTC. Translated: CASSQERLAGRGSYEQYF.

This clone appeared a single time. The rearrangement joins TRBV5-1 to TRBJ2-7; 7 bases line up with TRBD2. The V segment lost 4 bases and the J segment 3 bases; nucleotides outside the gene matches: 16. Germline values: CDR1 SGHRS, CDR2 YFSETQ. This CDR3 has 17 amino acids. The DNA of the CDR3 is TGCGCCAGCAGCCCCGGTTCGGGGAGGGGTGGTTTCTACGAGCAGTACTTC. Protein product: CASSPGSGRGGFYEQYF. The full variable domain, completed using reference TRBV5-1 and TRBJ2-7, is KAGVTQTPRYLIKTRGQQVTLSCSPISGHRSVSWYQQTPGQGLQFLFEYFSETQRNKGNFPGRFSGRQFSNSRSEMNVSTLELGDSALYLCASSPGSGRGGFYEQYFGPGTRLTVT.

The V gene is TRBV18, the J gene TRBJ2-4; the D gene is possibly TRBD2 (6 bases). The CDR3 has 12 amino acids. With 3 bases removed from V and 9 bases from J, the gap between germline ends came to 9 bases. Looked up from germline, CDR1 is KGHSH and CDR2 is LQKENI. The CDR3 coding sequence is TGTGCCAGCTCACCTGAGGAGGGCATTCAGTACTTC. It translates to CASSPEEGIQYF.

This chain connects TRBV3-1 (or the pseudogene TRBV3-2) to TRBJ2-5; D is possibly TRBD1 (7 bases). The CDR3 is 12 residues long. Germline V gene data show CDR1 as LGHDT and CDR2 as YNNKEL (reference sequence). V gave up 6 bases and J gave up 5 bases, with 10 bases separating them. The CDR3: CASRQGRETQYF. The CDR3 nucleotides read TGTGCCAGCAGACAGGGGAGGGAGACCCAGTACTTC.

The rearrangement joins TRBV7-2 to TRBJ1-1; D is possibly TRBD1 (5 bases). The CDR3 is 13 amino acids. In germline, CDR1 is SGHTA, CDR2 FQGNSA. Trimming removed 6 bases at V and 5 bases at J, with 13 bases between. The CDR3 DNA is TGTGCCAGCAGTCCCCAGGCAGGGACTGAAGCTTTCTTT. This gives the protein CASSPQAGTEAFF.

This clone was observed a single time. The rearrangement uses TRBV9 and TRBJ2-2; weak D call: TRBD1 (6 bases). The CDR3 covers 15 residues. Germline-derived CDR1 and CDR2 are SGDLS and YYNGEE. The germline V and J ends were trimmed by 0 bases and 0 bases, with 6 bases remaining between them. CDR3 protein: CASSVAGANTGELFF. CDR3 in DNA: TGTGCCAGCAGCGTAGCAGGGGCGAACACCGGGGAGCTGTTTTTT. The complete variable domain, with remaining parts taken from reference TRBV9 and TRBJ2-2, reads DSGVTQTPKHLITATGQRVTLRCSPRSGDLSVYWYQQSLDQGLQFLIQYYNGEERAKGNILERFSAQQFPDLHSELNLSSLELGDSALYFCASSVAGANTGELFFGEGSRLTVL.